Listed below are T cell receptor beta chains from one sample, sequenced in a study of T cells after somatic rescue of genetic block. Only in-frame clones appear in the TCRdb table, and some are missing; sequencing was by immunoSEQ multiplex PCR. Of 45,000 to 55,000 clones in the sample, approximately 96% are singletons; the top ten hold more than 0.075%. Sequenced material: peripheral blood mononuclear cells (PBMCs). Every receptor here comes from a child under two years old. The CDR3 runs from the conserved cysteine through the conserved F or W. The D gene is left open where the match is weak. Not all rows give a size; the values are once, few, many and, for expanded clones, a class.

D gene: -
clone size: -
J gene: TRBJ1-1
V gene: TRBV15
CDR3 DNA: TGTGCCACCAGCAGACAGAACACTGAAGCTTTCTTT
CDR3 protein: CATSRQNTEAFF

D gene: TRBD2
clone size: -
J gene: TRBJ2-1
V gene: TRBV6-4
CDR3 DNA: TGTGCCAGCAGTGACTCCGGACTAGGAGTAGTTGGGCAGTTCTTC
CDR3 protein: CASSDSGLGVVGQFF

D gene: TRBD2
clone size: -
J gene: TRBJ2-5
V gene: TRBV2
CDR3 DNA: TGTGCCAGCCCCTCCAGAGTAGCGGGTCCCAGAGAGACCCAGTACTTC
CDR3 protein: CASPSRVAGPRETQYF

D gene: -
clone size: -
J gene: TRBJ1-2
V gene: TRBV7-9
CDR3 DNA: TGTGCCAGCAGCTTAGCACTGCATGGCTACACCTTC
CDR3 protein: CASSLALHGYTF

D gene: -
clone size: -
J gene: TRBJ1-4
V gene: TRBV14
CDR3 DNA: TGTGCCAGCAGCCAAGCCGGACGGAGTAATGAAAAACTGTTTTTT
CDR3 protein: CASSQAGRSNEKLFF

D gene: -
clone size: -
J gene: TRBJ1-4
V gene: TRBV25-1
CDR3 DNA: TGTGCCAGCAGTGTGCCGGGAGGGAAGGAAAAACTGTTTTTT
CDR3 protein: CASSVPGGKEKLFF

D gene: TRBD2
clone size: -
J gene: TRBJ2-4
V gene: TRBV4-2
CDR3 DNA: TGTGCCAGCAGCCAAGATCCAGCGGGATTGAACATTCAGTACTTC
CDR3 protein: CASSQDPAGLNIQYF

D gene: TRBD2
clone size: -
J gene: TRBJ2-3
V gene: TRBV5-1
CDR3 DNA: TGCGCCAGCAGCTTGTTCAGCGGGAGCTCTCTAGATACGCAGTATTTT
CDR3 protein: CASSLFSGSSLDTQYF

D gene: -
clone size: -
J gene: TRBJ1-1
V gene: TRBV27
CDR3 DNA: TGTGCCAGCAGTCCAGACTTGGGGGGCCTAGAGGCTTTCTTT
CDR3 protein: CASSPDLGGLEAFF

D gene: -
clone size: -
J gene: TRBJ2-2
V gene: TRBV4-3
CDR3 DNA: TGCGCCAGCAGCCGTCGCCCCGGGGCCGGGGAGCTGTTTTTT
CDR3 protein: CASSRRPGAGELFF

D gene: TRBD2
clone size: -
J gene: TRBJ2-7
V gene: TRBV28
CDR3 DNA: TGTGCCAGCAGCTCTAGACTAGCGGGAGTGTACGAGCAGTACTTC
CDR3 protein: CASSSRLAGVYEQYF

D gene: TRBD2
clone size: once
J gene: TRBJ2-7
V gene: TRBV5-4
CDR3 DNA: TGTGCCAGCAGCTGGACTAGCGGGAGCGAGCAGTACTTC
CDR3 protein: CASSWTSGSEQYF

D gene: TRBD2
clone size: -
J gene: TRBJ2-2
V gene: TRBV19
CDR3 DNA: TGTGCCAGTAGTATGGCGGGGGGAATTTGGCTGGCCCTAAACACCGGGGAGCTGTTTTTT
CDR3 protein: CASSMAGGIWLALNTGELFF

D gene: -
clone size: -
J gene: TRBJ1-4
V gene: TRBV9
CDR3 DNA: TGTGCCAGCAGCGTAGACACAACTAATGAAAAACTGTTTTTT
CDR3 protein: CASSVDTTNEKLFF

D gene: -
clone size: -
J gene: TRBJ2-2
V gene: TRBV12-5
CDR3 DNA: TGTGCTAGTGGTTTAGGACCGGCCGGGGAGCTGTTTTTT
CDR3 protein: CASGLGPAGELFF

D gene: TRBD1
clone size: -
J gene: TRBJ1-2
V gene: TRBV29-1
CDR3 DNA: TGCAGCGTTGGTGAACAGGGGATTGGCTACACCTTC
CDR3 protein: CSVGEQGIGYTF

D gene: TRBD1
clone size: -
J gene: TRBJ2-1
V gene: TRBV7-9
CDR3 DNA: TGTGCCAGCAGCCCGAGGGACAGCTCCTACAATGAGCAGTTCTTC
CDR3 protein: CASSPRDSSYNEQFF

D gene: -
clone size: -
J gene: TRBJ1-3
V gene: TRBV27
CDR3 DNA: TGTGCCAGCAGATGCAAATCAACCAGGAACCTCCCTGGAAACACCATATATTTT
CDR3 protein: CASRCKSTRNLPGNTIYF

D gene: -
clone size: -
J gene: TRBJ1-4
V gene: TRBV7-9
CDR3 DNA: TGTGCCAGCAGCTTAGCAGGGACGGGGAATGAAAAACTGTTTTTT
CDR3 protein: CASSLAGTGNEKLFF

D gene: -
clone size: -
J gene: TRBJ1-3
V gene: TRBV30
CDR3 DNA: TGTGCCTGGAGTGAGGGATACCTCTCTGGAAACACCATATATTTT
CDR3 protein: CAWSEGYLSGNTIYF

D gene: -
clone size: -
J gene: TRBJ1-4
V gene: TRBV15
CDR3 DNA: TGTGCCACCAGCGGGGCGCGGGGTGAAAAACTGTTTTTT
CDR3 protein: CATSGARGEKLFF

D gene: -
clone size: few
J gene: TRBJ1-1
V gene: TRBV4-1
CDR3 DNA: TGCGCCAGCAGCCTACCGGGTCTCGAAGCTTTCTTT
CDR3 protein: CASSLPGLEAFF

D gene: -
clone size: -
J gene: TRBJ1-2
V gene: TRBV4-2
CDR3 DNA: TGTGCCAGCAGCCAAGACACTAACTATGGCTACACCTTC
CDR3 protein: CASSQDTNYGYTF

D gene: TRBD1
clone size: -
J gene: TRBJ1-2
V gene: TRBV6-5
CDR3 DNA: TGTGCCAGCAGTTACAGGGGGGACAGGGCTAACTATGGCTACACCTTC
CDR3 protein: CASSYRGDRANYGYTF

D gene: TRBD1
clone size: -
J gene: TRBJ1-4
V gene: TRBV7-2
CDR3 DNA: TGTGCCAGCAGCCGGGACAGGGGTGAAAAACTGTTTTTT
CDR3 protein: CASSRDRGEKLFF

D gene: -
clone size: -
J gene: TRBJ1-1
V gene: TRBV4-2
CDR3 DNA: TGTGCCAGCAGCCGGGAAGTTGCGGCCACTGAAGCTTTCTTT
CDR3 protein: CASSREVAATEAFF

D gene: TRBD1
clone size: -
J gene: TRBJ1-2
V gene: TRBV7-9
CDR3 DNA: TGTGCCAGCAGCTACAGGGGACGGGGCTACACCTTC
CDR3 protein: CASSYRGRGYTF

D gene: -
clone size: -
J gene: TRBJ1-3
V gene: TRBV30
CDR3 DNA: TGTGCCTGGTTATACCGCTCTGGAAACACCATATATTTT
CDR3 protein: CAWLYRSGNTIYF

D gene: -
clone size: -
J gene: TRBJ2-1
V gene: TRBV6-1
CDR3 DNA: TGTGCCAGCAGTGAAGCGGGAGAGCAGTTCTTC
CDR3 protein: CASSEAGEQFF

D gene: TRBD2
clone size: once
J gene: TRBJ2-7
V gene: TRBV5-1
CDR3 DNA: TGCGCCAGCAGCCCTAGCGGGTTCAGCTCCTACGAGCAGTACTTC
CDR3 protein: CASSPSGFSSYEQYF

D gene: -
clone size: -
J gene: TRBJ1-6
V gene: TRBV2
CDR3 DNA: TGTGCCAGCAGTGAAAGGTGGTATTCACCCCTCCACTTT
CDR3 protein: CASSERWYSPLHF

D gene: -
clone size: -
J gene: TRBJ1-4
V gene: TRBV5-6
CDR3 DNA: TGTGCCAGCAGCTTCGGAGGCCATAATGAAAAACTGTTTTTT
CDR3 protein: CASSFGGHNEKLFF

D gene: -
clone size: -
J gene: TRBJ2-7
V gene: TRBV5-1
CDR3 DNA: TGCGCCAGCAGCTTGGCCCCAGGGAACTACGAGCAGTACTTC
CDR3 protein: CASSLAPGNYEQYF

D gene: -
clone size: -
J gene: TRBJ1-1
V gene: TRBV5-4
CDR3 DNA: TGTGCCCTCGGGTCGATCCATTCCAACACTGAAGCTTTCTTT
CDR3 protein: CALGSIHSNTEAFF